This T cell receptor beta chain was retrieved from a study of cytomegalovirus exposure and HLA in healthy donors. Nominally healthy donors provided the samples, though records likely missed some immune exposures. The PCR used 60 Vbeta and 13 Jbeta primers. Method: immunoSEQ multiplex PCR; TCRdb's copy keeps in-frame clones and lacks some. The data hold some 200,000 clones, with 77% observed a single time. General study findings and limits: Most TCR sequences were uncommon, yet certain public TCRs appeared in many donors. For most subjects, TCR beta sequences were reported to predict HLA-A and HLA-B alleles with accuracy.

The CDR3 has 14 residues. Deletions cut 5 bases from V and 7 bases from J, with 17 bases between. The germline V gene has CDR1 MDHEN and CDR2 SYDVKM. Concerning this clone itself: Its antigen is unknown.

This chain links TRBV28 with TRBJ1-2; TRBD1 might be the D (6 bases). The source material was PBMCs. The sequence came from a woman aged 55-75 years in good health and CMV-seropositive. The chain's CDR3 is CASSLYRVSGGYTF. The CDR3, as DNA: TGTGCCAGCAGTCTCTACAGGGTGAGTGGTGGCTACACCTTC.